One sample yielded the 11 T cell receptor beta chains listed below, sequenced in a study of identical twins. MiXCR, run by TCRdb on the 5' RACE reads, gives a single entry per CDR3 protein. The sample comprises about 530,000 distinct CDR3 sequences, roughly 15% of which are singletons, and 0.44% rests with the top ten. Separately, the same data were catalogued under a study of yellow fever vaccine responses in identical twins.

The sample taken for sequencing was CD4+ T cells sorted from blood. These receptors were obtained from a woman aged 18-29 years in good health.

This clonotype was observed a few times. The rearrangement joins TRBV6-4 to TRBJ1-1; 7 bases agree with TRBD1. The V gene's germline CDR1 is MRHNA and CDR2 SNTAGT. This CDR3 has 15 residues. Germline trimming cut 4 bases from V and 1 base from J; bases unmatched to any gene: 6. The CDR3 DNA is TGTGCCAGCAGTGCGGAAGGGGGCACGAACACTGAAGCTTTCTTT. This encodes CASSAEGGTNTEAFF.

The chain recombines TRBV9 with TRBJ2-2; 7 bases are shared with TRBD2. CDR3 size: 16 residues. Germline CDR1 and CDR2: SGDLS and YYNGEE. Trimming removed 2 bases from V and 0 bases from J; junction bases left unmatched: 4. CDR3 DNA sequence: TGTGCCAGCAGCGTGGCAAGCGGGACGAACACCGGGGAGCTGTTTTTT. Protein product: CASSVASGTNTGELFF.

This clonotype occurred many times. This chain uses TRBV28 with TRBJ2-1; no reliable D call. This CDR3 has 10 amino acids. Germline CDR1 reads MDHEN; CDR2 reads SYDVKM. V was shortened by 2 bases and J by 7 bases, with 0 bases between the two germline ends. The CDR3 DNA is TGTGCCAGCAGTTTAAATGAGCAGTTCTTC. Its protein product is CASSLNEQFF.

The J gene is TRBJ2-3, the V gene TRBV9; D is perhaps TRBD1 or TRBD2 (5 bases each). The CDR3 sequence is 14 residues long. Looked up from germline, CDR1 is SGDLS and CDR2 is YYNGEE. Trimming pared 4 bases from V and 2 bases from J, leaving 11 bases between. The CDR3 DNA sequence: TGTGCCAGCAGCCGAGGGGCGGACACAGATACGCAGTATTTT. This codes for CASSRGADTDTQYF.

This clonotype was recorded a few times. This rearrangement joins TRBV29-1 to TRBJ2-5; a weak D match, TRBD2 (5 bases). This CDR3 is built from 12 residues. V lost 2 bases and J lost 7, with 11 bases in between. Germline V gene sequence: CDR1 SQVTM, CDR2 ANQGSEA. The chain's CDR3 is CSVEPTAGTQYF. The CDR3 nucleotides are TGCAGCGTTGAACCGACGGCGGGGACCCAGTACTTC. Supplemented by reference TRBV29-1 and TRBJ2-5, the full variable domain reads SAVISQKPSRDICQRGTSLTIQCQVDSQVTMMFWYRQQPGQSLTLIATANQGSEATYESGFVIDKFPISRPNLTFSTLTVSNMSPEDSSIYLCSVEPTAGTQYFGPGTRLLVL.

This clonotype was seen only a few times. This sequence joins TRBV5-1 and TRBJ2-3; 7 bases map to TRBD2. The germline CDR1 and CDR2 sequences are SGHRS and YFSETQ. J gave up 3 bases and V 5 bases, and 9 bases lay outside the gene matches. The CDR3 consists of 15 residues. The CDR3 nucleotides read TGCGCCAGCAGAAACCGGGGGGAGTTGACAGATACGCAGTATTTT. Translation: CASRNRGELTDTQYF.

The V call is TRBV12-3 or TRBV12-4, the J call TRBJ2-1; 7 nucleotides agree with TRBD2. This CDR3 has 16 amino acids. V trimming: 3 bases; J trimming: 1 base; junction bases outside the gene matches: 6. DNA for the CDR3: TGTGCCAGCAGTTTCGCGGGGCGGGGGTCCTACAATGAGCAGTTCTTC. As protein: CASSFAGRGSYNEQFF.

This clonotype was observed many times. This rearrangement joins TRBV5-1 to TRBJ1-6; possibly TRBD1 for D (5 bases). This CDR3 has 18 amino acids. V was clipped by 0 bases and J by 0 bases, with 13 bases between them. Germline CDR1 reads SGHRS; CDR2 reads YFSETQ. CDR3 loop: CASSLGQLFSSYNSPLHF. In DNA form, the CDR3 reads TGCGCCAGCAGCTTGGGACAGCTATTCAGCTCCTATAATTCACCCCTCCACTTT.

The genes are TRBV2 and TRBJ2-3; D unresolved. The V end lost 4 bases, the J end lost 3 bases, and 14 bases lay between the germline ends. Germline CDR1 reads SNHLY; CDR2 reads FYNNEI. This CDR3 comprises 15 residues. The CDR3 sequence: CASSGRVVGTDTQYF. CDR3 bases: TGTGCCAGCAGTGGCCGGGTCGTTGGAACAGATACGCAGTATTTT.

This clonotype was observed a few times. V gene TRBV10-3 combines with J gene TRBJ2-7, with 8 bases lining up with TRBD2. J gave up 7 bases and V 2 bases, and 10 bases lay outside the gene matches. The length of the CDR3 is 15 residues. From germline, CDR1 is ENHRY and CDR2 SYGVKD. In DNA, the CDR3 is TGTGCCATCAGTGAGACCGGAGCGGGAGCAAGAGAGCAGTACTTC. It codes for CAISETGAGAREQYF.

The chain has TRBV27 and TRBJ2-1, with TRBD1 as a possible D gene (7 bases). There are 19 residues in the CDR3. Germline V gene data show CDR1 as MNHEY and CDR2 as SMNVEV (reference sequence). The V gene lost 0 bases and the J gene lost 0 bases, with 18 bases spanning the gap. CDR3: CASSLSIRRDRSSYNEQFF. CDR3 nucleotides: TGTGCCAGCAGTTTATCCATTAGGAGGGACAGAAGCTCCTACAATGAGCAGTTCTTC.